This T cell receptor (beta chain) was observed in a study of Tregs in tolerant kidney transplant recipients. Study in general: Recipient PBMCs carried a CFSE label and met irradiated graft donor PBMCs for five to seven days before FACS sorting.

The CDR3 covers 15 residues. CDR1 and CDR2 (germline): MGHRA, YSYEKL. This clone has a single count. Antigen unknown. One end of the junction varies from germline; a read error may be responsible. Sequencing used immunoSEQ multiplex PCR; TCRdb keeps in-frame clones, though not all of them. The sample includes fewer than 5,000 clones, about 40% of them seen just once. Study-wide points: Expanding Tregs on activated donor B cells appeared to best identify donor-specific TCRbeta clones. Findings come from small patient numbers and require larger validation. Biological reproducibility was not directly addressed, but technical replication error appeared minimal.

This rearrangement joins TRBV4-1 to TRBJ2-7; TRBD1 agrees at 8 bases. This clonotype was obtained from a human donor in good health. The sequenced material came from CD8+ T cells from blood cultured with allogeneic cells. CDR3 residues: CASSLDRGRSYEQYF. For the CDR3, the DNA is TGTGCCAGCAGCTTAGACAGGGGCCGGTCCTACGAGCAGTACTTC.